This T cell receptor (beta chain) was retrieved from a study of beta chain features in type 1 diabetes. Overall study results and limits: Sequencing used cDNA, and cells with high TCR expression could therefore be over-represented.

Every isolated RNA sample was fully reverse transcribed, so sequencing captured expressed TCRB transcripts. Data came from immunoSEQ multiplex PCR; TCRdb stores just in-frame clones and leaves some out. The data contain about 360,000 clones, approximately 12% of them singletons. About this clone itself: Its antigen is unknown.

V lost 5 bases to trimming and J lost 6 bases, with 13 bases between them. This CDR3 is 13 amino acids long. Germline V lookup: CDR1 MNHEY, CDR2 SVGAGI. The clonotype comes from a young man in good health. The sequencing sample was made of naive CD4+ T cells from blood. The chain recombines TRBV6-5 with TRBJ1-2; D possibly corresponds to TRBD1 (6 bases). Here the CDR3 reads CASSRTVVDGYTF. CDR3 nucleotide sequence: TGTGCCAGCAGTAGGACAGTGGTCGATGGCTACACCTTC.